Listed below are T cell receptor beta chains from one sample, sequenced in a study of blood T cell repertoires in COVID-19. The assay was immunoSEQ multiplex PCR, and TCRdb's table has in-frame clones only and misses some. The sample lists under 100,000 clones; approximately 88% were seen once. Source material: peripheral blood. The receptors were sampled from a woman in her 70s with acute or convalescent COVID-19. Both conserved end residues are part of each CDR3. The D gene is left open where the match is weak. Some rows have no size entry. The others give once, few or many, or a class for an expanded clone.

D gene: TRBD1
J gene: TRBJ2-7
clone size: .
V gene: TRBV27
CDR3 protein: CASNRETGTGGYEQYF
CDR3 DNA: TGTGCCAGCAATAGGGAGACCGGGACAGGGGGCTACGAGCAGTACTTC

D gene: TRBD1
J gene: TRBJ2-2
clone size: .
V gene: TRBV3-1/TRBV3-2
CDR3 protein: CASSQVVGTGSFAGELFF
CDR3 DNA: TGTGCCAGCAGCCAAGTCGTAGGGACAGGATCTTTCGCCGGGGAGCTGTTTTTT

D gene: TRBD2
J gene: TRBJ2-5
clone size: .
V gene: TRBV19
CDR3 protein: CASSIARGVETQYF
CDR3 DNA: TGTGCCAGTAGTATCGCCCGGGGGGTTGAGACCCAGTACTTC

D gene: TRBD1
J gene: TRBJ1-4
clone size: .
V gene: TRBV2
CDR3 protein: CASSGWTGPEKLFF
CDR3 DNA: TGTGCCAGCAGTGGATGGACAGGACCTGAGAAACTGTTTTTT

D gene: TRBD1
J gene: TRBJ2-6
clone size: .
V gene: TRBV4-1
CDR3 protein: CASRGNQGAISGANVLTF
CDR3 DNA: TGCGCCAGCAGGGGTAATCAGGGGGCCATCTCTGGGGCCAACGTCCTGACTTTC

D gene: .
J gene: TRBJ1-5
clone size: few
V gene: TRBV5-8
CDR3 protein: CASSYVRGQPQHF
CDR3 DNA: TGTGCCAGCAGCTACGTGCGGGGTCAGCCCCAGCATTTT

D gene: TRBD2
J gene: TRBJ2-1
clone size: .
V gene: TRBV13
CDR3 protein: CASSLRGGGSYNEQFF
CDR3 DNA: TGTGCCAGCAGCTTACGAGGCGGGGGCTCCTACAATGAGCAGTTCTTC

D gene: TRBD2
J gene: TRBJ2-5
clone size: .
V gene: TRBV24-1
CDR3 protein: CATSEGGTSGRAETQYF
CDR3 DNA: TGTGCCACCAGTGAGGGTGGGACTAGCGGGAGAGCAGAGACCCAGTACTTC

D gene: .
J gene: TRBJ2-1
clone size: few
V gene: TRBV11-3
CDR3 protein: CASSLGGASYNEQFF
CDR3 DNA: TGTGCCAGCAGCTTAGGTGGGGCTTCCTACAATGAGCAGTTCTTC

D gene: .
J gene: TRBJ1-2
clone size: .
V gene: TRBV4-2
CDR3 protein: CASSLESGVDYGYTF
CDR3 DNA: TGTGCCAGCAGCCTTGAATCAGGGGTGGACTATGGCTACACCTTC

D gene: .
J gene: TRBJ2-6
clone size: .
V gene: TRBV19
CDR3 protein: CASSIDRAPGANVLTF
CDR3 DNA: TGTGCCAGTAGTATAGATCGAGCCCCTGGGGCCAACGTCCTGACTTTC

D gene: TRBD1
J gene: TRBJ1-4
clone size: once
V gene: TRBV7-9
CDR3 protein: CASSSLPPVGTGNEKLFF
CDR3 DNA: TGTGCCAGCAGCTCCCTCCCCCCCGTCGGGACAGGGAATGAAAAACTGTTTTTT

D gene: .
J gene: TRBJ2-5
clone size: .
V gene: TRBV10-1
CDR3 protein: CASSGASQETQYF
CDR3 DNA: TGCGCCAGCAGCGGAGCGTCACAAGAGACCCAGTACTTC

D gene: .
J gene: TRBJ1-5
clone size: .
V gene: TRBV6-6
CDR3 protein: CASSSGDQPQHF
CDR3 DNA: TGTGCCAGCAGTTCGGGGGATCAGCCCCAGCATTTT

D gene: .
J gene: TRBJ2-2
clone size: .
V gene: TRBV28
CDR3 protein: CASRKKGELRTGELFF
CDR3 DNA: TGTGCCAGCAGAAAAAAGGGGGAGTTGAGGACCGGGGAGCTGTTTTTT

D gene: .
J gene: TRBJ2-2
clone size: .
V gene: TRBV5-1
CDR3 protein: CASSLLRTQGYTGELFF
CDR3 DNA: TGCGCCAGCAGCTTGTTGAGAACGCAGGGTTACACCGGGGAGCTGTTTTTT

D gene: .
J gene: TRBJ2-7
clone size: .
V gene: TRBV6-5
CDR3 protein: CASTVTLSEQYF
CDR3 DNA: TGTGCCAGCACAGTAACCCTCTCCGAGCAGTACTTC

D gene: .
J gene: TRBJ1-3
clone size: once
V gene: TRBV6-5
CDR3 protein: CASNLGQSSGNTIYF
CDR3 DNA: TGTGCCAGCAACTTAGGACAGAGCTCAGGAAACACCATATATTTT

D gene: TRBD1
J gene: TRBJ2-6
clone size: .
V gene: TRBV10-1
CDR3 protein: CASSSSSRGTGGRLSGANVLTF
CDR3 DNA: TGCGCCAGCAGTTCCTCGAGCCGCGGGACAGGGGGAAGGCTCTCTGGGGCCAACGTCCTGACTTTC

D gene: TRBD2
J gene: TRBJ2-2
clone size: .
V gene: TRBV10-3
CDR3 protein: CAISARAGGDTGELFF
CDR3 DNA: TGTGCCATCAGTGCACGAGCGGGGGGGGATACCGGGGAGCTGTTTTTT

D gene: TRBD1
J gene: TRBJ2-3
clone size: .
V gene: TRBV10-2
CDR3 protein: CASRGQRTGSTDTQYF
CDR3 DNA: TGCGCCAGCAGGGGACAAAGGACAGGGAGCACAGATACGCAGTATTTT

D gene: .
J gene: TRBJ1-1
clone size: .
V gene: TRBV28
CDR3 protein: CASSWFSGEAFF
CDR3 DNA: TGTGCCAGCAGTTGGTTCAGCGGGGAAGCTTTCTTT

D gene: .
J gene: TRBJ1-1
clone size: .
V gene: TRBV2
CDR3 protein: CASSRGGNTEAFF
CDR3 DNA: TGTGCCAGCAGTCGGGGGGGGAACACTGAAGCTTTCTTT

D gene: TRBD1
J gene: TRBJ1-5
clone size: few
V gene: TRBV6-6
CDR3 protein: CASSGQGVFSNQPQHF
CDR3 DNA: TGTGCCAGCAGTGGACAGGGGGTGTTTAGCAATCAGCCCCAGCATTTT

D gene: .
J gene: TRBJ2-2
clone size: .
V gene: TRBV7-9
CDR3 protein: CARDSGTAGLAGELFF
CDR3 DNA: TGTGCCAGGGACTCGGGAACAGCAGGTCTTGCCGGGGAGCTGTTTTTT

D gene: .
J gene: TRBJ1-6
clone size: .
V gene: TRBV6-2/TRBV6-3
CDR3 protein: CASSYIPGETRGYYNSPLHF
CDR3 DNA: TGTGCCAGCAGTTACATACCCGGGGAGACAAGGGGGTACTATAATTCACCCCTCCACTTT

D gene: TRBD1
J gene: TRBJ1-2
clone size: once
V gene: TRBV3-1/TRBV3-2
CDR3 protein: CASSQVGTGGGNYGYTF
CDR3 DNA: TGTGCCAGCAGCCAAGTTGGAACAGGGGGCGGAAACTATGGCTACACCTTC

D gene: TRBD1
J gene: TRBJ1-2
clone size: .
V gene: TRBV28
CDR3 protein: CASSLGTVPYYGYTF
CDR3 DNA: TGTGCCAGCAGTTTAGGGACAGTCCCGTACTATGGCTACACCTTC

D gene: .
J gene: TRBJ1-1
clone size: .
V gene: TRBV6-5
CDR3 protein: CASSLREGRFTEAFF
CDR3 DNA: TGTGCCAGCAGCCTCCGGGAGGGCAGATTCACTGAAGCTTTCTTT

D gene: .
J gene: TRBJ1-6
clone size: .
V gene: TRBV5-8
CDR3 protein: CASSDTKTVGVNSPLHF
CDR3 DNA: TGTGCCAGCAGCGACACCAAAACGGTCGGGGTGAACTCACCCCTCCACTTT

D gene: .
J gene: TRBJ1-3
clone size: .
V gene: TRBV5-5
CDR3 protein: CASSFGVTGNTIYF
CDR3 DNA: TGTGCCAGCAGCTTCGGGGTAACGGGAAACACCATATATTTT

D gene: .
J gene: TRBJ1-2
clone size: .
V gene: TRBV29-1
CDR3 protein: CSVDFRGVEGYTF
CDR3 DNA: TGCAGCGTTGATTTTCGGGGGGTGGAGGGCTACACCTTC

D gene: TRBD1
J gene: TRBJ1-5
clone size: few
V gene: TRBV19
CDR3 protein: CASSMGQPRISNQPQHF
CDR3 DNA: TGTGCCAGTAGTATGGGACAGCCCCGGATTAGCAATCAGCCCCAGCATTTT

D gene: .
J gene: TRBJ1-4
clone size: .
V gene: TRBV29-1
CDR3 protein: CSVVGARGDEKLFF
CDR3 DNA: TGCAGCGTTGTAGGGGCCCGGGGGGATGAAAAACTGTTTTTT

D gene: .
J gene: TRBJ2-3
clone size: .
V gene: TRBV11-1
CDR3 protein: CASSLSADTQYF
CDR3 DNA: TGTGCCAGCAGCTTATCAGCGGATACGCAGTATTTT

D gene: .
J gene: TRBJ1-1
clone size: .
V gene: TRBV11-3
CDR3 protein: CASSLGIGGETEAFF
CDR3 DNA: TGTGCCAGCAGCTTAGGGATAGGGGGAGAAACTGAAGCTTTCTTT

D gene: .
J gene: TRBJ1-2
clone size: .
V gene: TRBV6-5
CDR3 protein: CASRQINYGYTF
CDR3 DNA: TGTGCCAGCAGACAGATTAACTATGGCTACACCTTC

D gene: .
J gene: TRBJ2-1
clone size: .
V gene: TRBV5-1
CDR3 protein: CASSLEQGGSNEQFF
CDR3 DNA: TGCGCCAGCAGCTTGGAACAGGGAGGGTCCAATGAGCAGTTCTTC

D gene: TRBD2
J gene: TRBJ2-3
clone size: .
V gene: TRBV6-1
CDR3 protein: CASSDGSGGRRTDTQYF
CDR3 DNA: TGTGCCAGCAGTGATGGTAGCGGGGGGCGACGCACAGATACGCAGTATTTT

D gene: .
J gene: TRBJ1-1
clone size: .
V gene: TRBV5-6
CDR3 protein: CASSDIQDRFKNTEAFF
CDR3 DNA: TGTGCCAGCAGCGATATACAGGACAGATTTAAGAACACTGAAGCTTTCTTT

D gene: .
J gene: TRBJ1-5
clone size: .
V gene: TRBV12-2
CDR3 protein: CASRFRLRVHQPQHF
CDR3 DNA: TGTGCAAGTCGCTTTAGGTTGAGGGTTCATCAGCCCCAGCATTTT

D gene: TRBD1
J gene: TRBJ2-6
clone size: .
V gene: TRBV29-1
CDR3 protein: CSVERQGVVSGANVLTF
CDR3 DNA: TGCAGCGTAGAAAGACAGGGGGTCGTCTCTGGGGCCAACGTCCTGACTTTC

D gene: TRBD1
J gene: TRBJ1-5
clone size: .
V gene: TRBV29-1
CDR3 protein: CSVTGGEGQPQHF
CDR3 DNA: TGCAGCGTCACAGGGGGCGAGGGTCAGCCCCAGCATTTT

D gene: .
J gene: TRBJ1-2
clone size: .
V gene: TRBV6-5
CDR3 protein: CASSYSFDSFYGYTF
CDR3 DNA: TGTGCCAGCAGTTACTCTTTTGACAGCTTCTATGGCTACACCTTC

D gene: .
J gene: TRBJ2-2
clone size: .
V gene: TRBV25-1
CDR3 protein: CASSELANTGELFF
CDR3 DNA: TGTGCCAGCAGTGAACTCGCGAACACCGGGGAGCTGTTTTTT

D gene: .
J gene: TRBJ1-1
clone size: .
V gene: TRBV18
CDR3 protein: CASSPPQGPNTEAFF
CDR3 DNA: TGTGCCAGCTCACCCCCCCAGGGGCCGAACACTGAAGCTTTCTTT

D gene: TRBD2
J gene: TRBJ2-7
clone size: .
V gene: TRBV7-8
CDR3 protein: CASSPLSLAGAYEQYF
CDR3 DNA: TGTGCCAGCAGCCCTTTAAGTCTAGCGGGAGCATACGAGCAGTACTTC

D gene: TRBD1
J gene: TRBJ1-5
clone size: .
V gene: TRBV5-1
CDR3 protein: CASSLGTGRNQPQHF
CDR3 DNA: TGCGCCAGCAGCCTAGGGACAGGGAGAAATCAGCCCCAGCATTTT

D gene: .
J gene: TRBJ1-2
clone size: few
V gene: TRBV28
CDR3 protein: CASTIQPSYGYTF
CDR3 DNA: TGTGCCAGCACTATACAGCCCTCCTATGGCTACACCTTC

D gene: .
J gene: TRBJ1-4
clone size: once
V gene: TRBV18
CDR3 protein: CASSPSQQGVGEKLFF
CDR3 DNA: TGTGCCAGCTCACCCTCCCAACAGGGAGTTGGCGAAAAACTGTTTTTT

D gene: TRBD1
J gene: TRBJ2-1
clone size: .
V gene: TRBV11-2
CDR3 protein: CASSDELIGTVYNEQFF
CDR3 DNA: TGTGCCAGCAGCGACGAACTTATCGGGACAGTCTACAATGAGCAGTTCTTC

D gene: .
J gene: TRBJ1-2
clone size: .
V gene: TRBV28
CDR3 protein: CASSLPQGLGGYTF
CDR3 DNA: TGTGCCAGCAGTTTACCACAGGGCCTGGGCGGCTACACCTTC

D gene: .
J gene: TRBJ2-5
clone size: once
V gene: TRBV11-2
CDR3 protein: CASSRLGGRGQETQYF
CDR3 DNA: TGTGCCAGCAGCCGGTTGGGGGGGCGGGGGCAAGAGACCCAGTACTTC

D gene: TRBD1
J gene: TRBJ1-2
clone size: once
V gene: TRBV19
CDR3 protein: CASSISLGQGLGYTF
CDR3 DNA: TGTGCCAGTAGTATAAGCCTAGGACAGGGTCTTGGCTACACCTTC

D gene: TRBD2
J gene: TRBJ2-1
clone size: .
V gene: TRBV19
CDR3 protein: CAYGGGDSYNEQFF
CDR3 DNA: TGTGCTTACGGGGGGGGAGACTCCTACAATGAGCAGTTCTTC

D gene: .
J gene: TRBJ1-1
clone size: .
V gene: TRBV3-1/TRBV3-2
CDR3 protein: CASSQRYTEAFF
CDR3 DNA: TGTGCCAGCAGCCAACGGTACACTGAAGCTTTCTTT

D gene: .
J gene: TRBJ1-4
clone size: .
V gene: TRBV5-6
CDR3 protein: CASSFMLRRDEKLFF
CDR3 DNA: TGTGCCAGCAGCTTTATGTTGCGGAGGGATGAAAAACTGTTTTTT

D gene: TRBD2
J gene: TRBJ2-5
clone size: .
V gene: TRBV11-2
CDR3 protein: CASRFTSGQQETQYF
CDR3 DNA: TGTGCCAGCAGGTTTACTAGCGGACAACAAGAGACCCAGTACTTC